A selection of T cell receptor beta chains follows, all from one sample in a study of early T cells in non-severe SARS-CoV-2 infection. TCRdb fed the 5' RACE reads into MiXCR, producing one record per CDR3 protein. This repertoire shows more than 55,000 distinct CDR3 sequences, approximately 12% found once; its top ten account for about 1.3%. Sequencing used whole blood. The receptors were sampled from an adult who was a healthcare worker with PCR-confirmed SARS-CoV-2 infection or an uninfected control (not recorded which). The CDR3 runs from the conserved cysteine through the conserved F or W. Each record gives: V gene, clone size, J gene, D gene, CDR3 DNA, CDR3 protein. D genes are given only for firm matches. A row's size may be missing; if present it is once, few, many or a size class.

TRBV20-1,many,TRBJ1-2,TRBD1,TGCAGTGCTAGAGATTTTCAGTCGGGACAGGGCTATGGCTACACCTTC,CSARDFQSGQGYGYTF
TRBV30,many,TRBJ1-3,-,TGTGCCTGGAGTTCAGATACCTCTGGAAACACCATATATTTT,CAWSSDTSGNTIYF
TRBV6-6,few,TRBJ2-1,-,TGTGCCAGCAGGGGACGGGCCGCCGGGGAGCAGTTCTTC,CASRGRAAGEQFF
TRBV5-1,-,TRBJ2-1,-,TGCGCCAGCAGCTTGGCGACGAGCTCCTACAATGAGCAGTTCTTC,CASSLATSSYNEQFF
TRBV7-2,many,TRBJ2-2,-,TGTGCCAGCAGCTTAGGCGTGACGAACACCGGGGAGCTGTTTTTT,CASSLGVTNTGELFF
TRBV30,-,TRBJ1-3,TRBD1,TGTGCCTGGGACGCCGGACAGGGGAGAAACACCATATATTTT,CAWDAGQGRNTIYF
TRBV3-1,-,TRBJ2-7,-,TGTGCCAGCAGCCACAAGGGTATGGACGGCGACGAGCAGTACTTC,CASSHKGMDGDEQYF
TRBV5-1,-,TRBJ1-6,TRBD1,TGCGCCAGCAGCTCACGGACAGGGCATAATTCACCCCTCCACTTT,CASSSRTGHNSPLHF
TRBV11-3,many,TRBJ2-7,-,TGTGCCAGCAGCTTGAGTGACTCCAACGAGCAGTACTTC,CASSLSDSNEQYF
TRBV11-3,many,TRBJ2-1,-,TGTGCCAGCAGCCCGAGCGGACAGTGGGAGCAGTTCTTC,CASSPSGQWEQFF
TRBV7-2,-,TRBJ2-7,-,TGTGCCAGCAGCCAGAGGGCCTACGAGCAGTACTTC,CASSQRAYEQYF
TRBV27,many,TRBJ2-7,TRBD2,TGTGCCAGCAGCCCTTACCAGGAAGCTTATCGGACTAGCGGGTTGTACGAGCAGTACTTC,CASSPYQEAYRTSGLYEQYF
TRBV5-6,few,TRBJ1-6,TRBD1,TGTGCCAGCAGCTTACACCCGACAGGGAAGAATTCACCCCTCCACTTT,CASSLHPTGKNSPLHF
TRBV5-1,-,TRBJ2-1,TRBD2,TGCGCCAGTCGTCTCCTAGCGGGGGGCCCCTACAATGAGCAGTTCTTC,CASRLLAGGPYNEQFF
TRBV6-5,many,TRBJ2-3,TRBD2,TGTGCCAGCAGAACTACTACTAGCGGATACACAGATACGCAGTATTTT,CASRTTTSGYTDTQYF
TRBV5-1,few,TRBJ1-4,TRBD1,TGCGCCAGCAGCGGACAGGGCGCAGAGGAAAAACTGTTTTTT,CASSGQGAEEKLFF
TRBV12-3/TRBV12-4,many,TRBJ2-1,TRBD2,TGTGCCAGCAGTGGCGCCGGGACTAGCGGAAATGAGCAGTTCTTC,CASSGAGTSGNEQFF
TRBV19,many,TRBJ2-1,-,TGTGCCAGTAGTATAGATCTCGGACACTTATACAATGAGCAGTTCTTC,CASSIDLGHLYNEQFF
TRBV20-1,few,TRBJ1-6,-,TGCAGTGGCGCGAGCTCCTATAATTCACCCCTCCACTTT,CSGASSYNSPLHF
TRBV10-3,few,TRBJ2-2,-,TGTGCCATCAGTGAGTCGGGTTTAGCAGGGGCGAACACCGGGGAGCTGTTTTTT,CAISESGLAGANTGELFF
TRBV3-1,-,TRBJ1-2,-,TGTGCCAGCAGCCAAGACCCATTTAGCTACCTTCGTGGCTACACCTTC,CASSQDPFSYLRGYTF
TRBV20-1,-,TRBJ2-1,-,TGCAGTGCTAGAGGGCCGGGGATCCCCTCCTACAATGAGCAGTTCTTC,CSARGPGIPSYNEQFF
TRBV27,few,TRBJ1-6,TRBD1,TGTGCCAGCAGTCCCCGGACAGGGGGAGAACTCGGTTCACCCCTCCACTTT,CASSPRTGGELGSPLHF
TRBV19,-,TRBJ1-2,-,TGTGCCGCGCGGGACGGCCTAGCTAACTATGGCTACACCTTC,CAARDGLANYGYTF
TRBV10-2,-,TRBJ2-5,TRBD1,TGCGCCAGCAGGGACAGGGGCCTGGAGACCCAGTACTTC,CASRDRGLETQYF
TRBV15,-,TRBJ1-3,-,TGTGCCACCAGCAGAGGGCAGGGAAAACCTGGAAACACCATATATTTT,CATSRGQGKPGNTIYF
TRBV5-4,many,TRBJ2-5,-,TGTGCCAGCAGCCCCCAATACCAAGAGACCCAGTACTTC,CASSPQYQETQYF
TRBV30,few,TRBJ1-2,TRBD1,TGTGCCTGGAGTGTACACAGGGGGATTAACTATGGCTACACCTTC,CAWSVHRGINYGYTF
TRBV9,few,TRBJ2-5,TRBD1,TGTGCCAGCGGCCGCGGTGGACAGGGGGCCGAGACCCAGTACTTC,CASGRGGQGAETQYF
TRBV12-3/TRBV12-4,few,TRBJ1-1,-,TGTGCCAGCAGGATATCACAGAACACTGAAGCTTTCTTT,CASRISQNTEAFF
TRBV30,few,TRBJ1-5,-,TGTGCCTGGAGTGTACAAGGGGGGGCGAGCAATCAGCCCCAGCATTTT,CAWSVQGGASNQPQHF
TRBV6-2/TRBV6-3,many,TRBJ2-1,-,TGTGCCAGCAGCCAGGTCCTAGGCAATGAGCAGTTCTTC,CASSQVLGNEQFF
TRBV7-7,many,TRBJ2-2,-,TGTGCTAGCAGCTCTAGCCCCGGGGAGCTGTTTTTT,CASSSSPGELFF
TRBV12-3/TRBV12-4,few,TRBJ1-6,-,TGTGCCAGCAGTGGACCTGGGGGGGGGCATTCACCCCTCCACTTT,CASSGPGGGHSPLHF
TRBV2,few,TRBJ2-5,TRBD1,TGTGCCAGCAGTCGGACAGGGTTTGAGACCCAGTACTTC,CASSRTGFETQYF
TRBV20-1,many,TRBJ2-7,TRBD2,TGCAGTGCCTACCGGGACTACCTCTCTTACGAGCAGTACTTC,CSAYRDYLSYEQYF
TRBV5-4,many,TRBJ2-5,TRBD2,TGTGCCAGCAGCCTGGGACTAGCGGGGCCTGGGGGAGAGACCCAGTACTTC,CASSLGLAGPGGETQYF
TRBV6-2/TRBV6-3,few,TRBJ2-1,TRBD2,TGTGCCAGCAGTTACTCGGCGGGGCTAGCGGAGTCCTACAATGAGCAGTTCTTC,CASSYSAGLAESYNEQFF
TRBV29-1,medium-sized,TRBJ1-2,-,TGCAGCGCCGCGGGCGAGTATGCAGATGGCTACACCTTC,CSAAGEYADGYTF
TRBV5-1,-,TRBJ2-5,TRBD1,TGCGCCAGCAGCTTGGCCGGGACAGTAAAAGAGACCCAGTACTTC,CASSLAGTVKETQYF
TRBV20-1,-,TRBJ1-1,TRBD1,TGCAGTGCCCCGGGACAGGTCCACACTGAAGCTTTCTTT,CSAPGQVHTEAFF
TRBV19,-,TRBJ1-2,TRBD1,TGTGCCAGTACCATCAAACGGACAGGGGGGTATGGCTACACCTTC,CASTIKRTGGYGYTF
TRBV6-5,many,TRBJ2-5,TRBD1,TGTGCCAGCCGTCAGGGGGTCGAGACCCAGTACTTC,CASRQGVETQYF
TRBV6-5,-,TRBJ2-4,-,TGTGCCAGCAGTTACTCGACGGGGGCTGGTGCCAAAAACATTCAGTACTTC,CASSYSTGAGAKNIQYF
TRBV30,few,TRBJ1-2,-,TGTGCCTGGAGCCCCGCGAGGACATTTGGCTACACCTTC,CAWSPARTFGYTF
TRBV7-6,few,TRBJ1-2,-,TGTGCCAGCAGCTTAGCGGGGGAAGGTGGCTACACCTTC,CASSLAGEGGYTF
TRBV19,many,TRBJ2-1,-,TGTGCCAGTCGATCCATCTCCTCCTACAATGAGCAGTTCTTC,CASRSISSYNEQFF
TRBV7-2,few,TRBJ2-3,-,TGTGCCAGCAGCTTAGACAGAATCACAGATACGCAGTATTTT,CASSLDRITDTQYF
TRBV4-3,-,TRBJ2-3,-,TGCGCCAGCAGCCCTGCGGAATTGAGTACAGATACGCAGTATTTT,CASSPAELSTDTQYF